This entry lists 8 T cell receptor beta chains sequenced from one sample in a study of T cell responses to AZD1222 COVID-19 vaccine. The repertoire was sequenced with immunoSEQ multiplex PCR; TCRdb's copy has only in-frame clones and lacks some. Of 70,000 to 90,000 clones in the sample, more than 70% were seen once. The input for sequencing was peripheral blood, taken on day 0 of AZD1222 vaccination. The source is an adult in good health.

This chain connects TRBV28 to TRBJ2-1; TRBD2 matches at 14 bases. V lost 6 bases and J lost 9; bases outside the gene matches: 7. The CDR3 is made up of 15 amino acids. Germline assignment: CDR1 MDHEN and CDR2 SYDVKM. This CDR3 reads CASRQGLAGAFEQFF. As DNA, the CDR3 is TGTGCCAGCAGACAGGGACTAGCGGGAGCCTTTGAGCAGTTCTTC.

The rearrangement uses TRBV9 and TRBJ2-3; D is uncertain. The length of the CDR3 is 16 residues. From germline, CDR1 is SGDLS and CDR2 YYNGEE. Trimming removed 2 bases at V and 1 base at J, with 14 bases between. The CDR3 nucleotides are TGTGCCAGCAGCGTCAATTACCCTGGGGGCACAGATACGCAGTATTTT. This encodes CASSVNYPGGTDTQYF.

V and J are TRBV5-1 and TRBJ2-5; TRBD2 matches at 15 bases. The trim removed 3 bases at V and 4 bases at J, leaving 4 bases unmatched. Germline-derived CDR1 and CDR2 are SGHRS and YFSETQ. The CDR3 length is 16 residues. The CDR3 region is CASSSGLAGGSETQYF. The CDR3 region has the DNA TGCGCCAGCAGCTCAGGACTAGCGGGGGGGTCAGAGACCCAGTACTTC.

In DNA form, the CDR3 reads TGTGCCAGCAACGGACTAGCGGGAGATACGCAGTATTTT. Its protein product is CASNGLAGDTQYF. The rearrangement links TRBV7-2 to TRBJ2-3; 11 nucleotides agree with TRBD2. The CDR3 consists of 13 residues. Trimming at V came to 7 bases and at J to 5 bases, leaving 2 bases not matched to a gene. Germline V CDR1 and CDR2: SGHTA, FQGNSA. Full variable domain (rest looked up from reference TRBV7-2 and TRBJ2-3): GAGVSQSPSNKVTEKGKDVELRCDPISGHTALYWYRQSLGQGLEFLIYFQGNSAPDKSGLPSDRFSAERTGGSVSTLTIQRTQQEDSAVYLCASNGLAGDTQYFGPGTRLTVL.

This clone was recorded once. This chain connects TRBV5-1 to TRBJ2-5; D remains ambiguous. The CDR3 loop spans 15 amino acids. Germline V lookup: CDR1 SGHRS, CDR2 YFSETQ. The V and J ends lost 1 base and 5 bases respectively, with 15 bases between them. The DNA for the CDR3 is TGCGCCAGCAGCTTGAGTGGCGGAAACGGGGAGACCCAGTACTTC. This gives the protein CASSLSGGNGETQYF.

This chain joins TRBV10-1 and TRBJ2-3; D is ambiguous. Trimming shortened V by 0 bases and J by 0 bases, and 7 bases separated the two germline ends. This CDR3 spans 15 amino acids. Germline CDR1 WNHNN, CDR2 SYGVQD (reference sequence). As DNA, the CDR3 is TGCGCCAGCAGTGAGTCGCAAGGAAGCACAGATACGCAGTATTTT. Amino acids: CASSESQGSTDTQYF.

This sequence joins TRBV3-1 (or the pseudogene TRBV3-2) and TRBJ2-4; TRBD1 or TRBD2 may be the D gene (5 bases each). The CDR3 length is 15 residues. Germline V gene sequence: CDR1 LGHDT, CDR2 YNNKEL (reference sequence). V was cut by 2 bases and J by 0 bases, with 8 bases left in between. The CDR3 spells CASSQTGLAKNIQYF. CDR3 in DNA: TGTGCCAGCAGCCAAACGGGGCTAGCCAAAAACATTCAGTACTTC.

The J gene is TRBJ2-4, the V gene TRBV11-2, with 9 bases aligning to TRBD2. The CDR3 is 16 amino acids. Germline V gives CDR1 SGHAT, CDR2 FQNNGV. J gave up 0 bases and V 6 bases, and 6 bases lay outside the gene matches. CDR3 protein: CASSFRGGVAKNIQYF. CDR3 bases: TGTGCCAGCAGTTTCCGCGGGGGGGTAGCCAAAAACATTCAGTACTTC.